Following are 10 T cell receptor beta chains from one sample sequenced in a study of response to subunit inactivated influenza vaccine. Each CDR3 protein gets one entry after TCRdb re-called the RT-PCR reads with MiXCR. The data show more than 200,000 distinct CDR3 sequences, 12% seen once. This material consisted of non-naive T cells sorted from PBMCs, taken 14 to 15 days before vaccination. These receptors originate from a middle-aged man who received an inactivated influenza vaccine.

V is TRBV13 and J is TRBJ1-5, with D possibly TRBD1 on 5 matching bases. Germline V gives CDR1 PRHDT, CDR2 FYEKMQ (reference sequence). Trimming removed 2 bases from V and 3 bases from J, with 8 bases in between. CDR3 length: 14 amino acids. CDR3 amino acids: CASSLRGDNQPQHF. CDR3 DNA: TGTGCCAGCAGCTTAAGAGGGGACAATCAGCCCCAGCATTTT.

The V call is TRBV9, the J call TRBJ2-3; D gene uncertain. Per the germline V gene, CDR1 is SGDLS and CDR2 is YYNGEE. V was cut by 7 bases and J by 0 bases, with 12 bases left in between. The CDR3 loop spans 14 amino acids. The CDR3 reads CASGRVVSTDTQYF. Here the CDR3 DNA reads TGTGCCAGCGGACGGGTAGTTAGCACAGATACGCAGTATTTT.

This clonotype has a count of ten or more. The rearrangement uses TRBV18 and TRBJ2-3, with D tentatively TRBD1 (5 bases). Per the germline V gene, CDR1 is KGHSH and CDR2 is LQKENI. Trimming left V 8 bases short and J 4 bases short, with 13 bases between. The CDR3 totals 13 residues. The CDR3 DNA follows: TGTGCCAGCAGGACAAGAGCACCAGATACGCAGTATTTT. Its protein is CASRTRAPDTQYF.

This clonotype was seen a few times. The chain couples TRBV19 to TRBJ1-2; D is unresolved. This CDR3 has 13 amino acids. Per germline, CDR1 LNHDA and CDR2 SQIVND (reference sequence). The V and J ends lost 3 bases and 7 bases respectively, with 12 bases between them. Here the CDR3 DNA reads TGTGCCAGTAGTATCGACGGATGGCGTGGCTACACCTTC. Its translation is CASSIDGWRGYTF.

This clonotype was counted a few times. The chain is built from TRBV11-2 and TRBJ2-7, with TRBD1 matching 9 bases. Germline V gives CDR1 SGHAT, CDR2 FQNNGV. J gave up 5 bases and V 3 bases, and 11 bases lay outside the gene matches. The CDR3 consists of 16 residues. The CDR3 bases are TGTGCCAGCAGCTTTATCCGGGGACAGGGACTAAACGAGCAGTACTTC. Amino acid sequence: CASSFIRGQGLNEQYF.

In this sample, this clonotype turned up many times. This CDR3 is CASSLVGGLAGVGNEQFF. The CDR3 nucleotides read TGTGCCAGCAGCTTAGTTGGCGGACTAGCGGGAGTCGGCAATGAGCAGTTCTTC. The V and J genes are TRBV11-1 and TRBJ2-1; TRBD2 matches 13 bases. CDR1 is SGHAT, CDR2 FQDESV, per germline (reference sequence). V lost 1 base to trimming and J lost 6 bases; unmatched junction nucleotides: 9. The CDR3 covers 18 residues.

This clonotype was detected only a few times. The chain uses TRBV25-1 and TRBJ2-7, with D possibly being TRBD1 (6 bases). V lost 11 bases and J 0 bases, leaving 14 bases between the germline ends. The CDR3 is 13 residues long. The germline gives CDR1 MGHDK, CDR2 SYGVNS. The CDR3 DNA sequence: TGTGCCGTAGGAAAGGACAGCTCCTACGAGCAGTACTTC. Encoded protein: CAVGKDSSYEQYF.

The chain uses TRBV3-1 and TRBJ2-7, with TRBD2 as a possible D gene (6 bases). Germline CDR1 LGHDT, CDR2 YNNKEL (reference sequence). CDR3 length: 14 amino acids. Trimming left V 5 bases short and J 3 bases short, with 14 bases between. The CDR3 here is CASSLGGKGYEQYF. Here the CDR3 DNA reads TGTGCCAGCAGCTTGGGGGGAAAGGGCTACGAGCAGTACTTC.

The chain is built from TRBV7-2 and TRBJ1-5; 8 bases fit TRBD1. CDR1 and CDR2 from the germline V gene are SGHTA and FQGNSA. The CDR3 has 15 residues. V shed 3 bases and J 6 bases; nucleotides not matched to a gene: 7. CDR3 DNA: TGTGCCAGCAGCTTCATTGGACAGGGAACTCAGCCCCAGCATTTT. Translated: CASSFIGQGTQPQHF.

This clonotype was recorded many times. This chain joins TRBV4-3 and TRBJ1-2; 7 positions agree with TRBD1. The germline gives CDR1 LGHNA, CDR2 YSLEER. This CDR3 contains 16 residues. Trimming at V came to 5 bases and at J to 0 bases, leaving 9 bases not matched to a gene. CDR3 protein: CASSLSDRASNYGYTF. The CDR3 bases are TGCGCCAGCAGCTTAAGCGACAGGGCATCTAACTATGGCTACACCTTC.